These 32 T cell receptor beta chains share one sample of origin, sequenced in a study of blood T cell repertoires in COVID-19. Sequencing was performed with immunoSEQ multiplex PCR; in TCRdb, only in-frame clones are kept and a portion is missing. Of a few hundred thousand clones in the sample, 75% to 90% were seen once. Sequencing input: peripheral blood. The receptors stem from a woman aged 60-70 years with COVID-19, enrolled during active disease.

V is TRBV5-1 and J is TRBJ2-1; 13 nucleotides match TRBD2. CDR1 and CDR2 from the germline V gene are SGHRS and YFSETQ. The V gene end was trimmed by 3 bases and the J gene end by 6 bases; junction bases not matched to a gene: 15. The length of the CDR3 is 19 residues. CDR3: CASSSFGTSGDLLGNEQFF. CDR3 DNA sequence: TGCGCCAGCAGCTCCTTCGGGACTAGCGGGGACCTCCTTGGCAATGAGCAGTTCTTC.

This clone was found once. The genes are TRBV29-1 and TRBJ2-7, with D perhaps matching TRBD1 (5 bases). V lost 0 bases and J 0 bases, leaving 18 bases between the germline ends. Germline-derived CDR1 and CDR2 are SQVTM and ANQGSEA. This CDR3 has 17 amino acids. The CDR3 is CSVEDNSRAASSYEQYF. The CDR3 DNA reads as TGCAGCGTTGAAGATAATAGCAGGGCAGCGAGCTCCTACGAGCAGTACTTC.

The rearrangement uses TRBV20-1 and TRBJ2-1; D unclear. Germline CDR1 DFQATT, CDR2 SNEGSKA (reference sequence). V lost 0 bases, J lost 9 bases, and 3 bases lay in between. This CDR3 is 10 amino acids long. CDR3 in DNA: TGCAGTGCTAGAGACTTTGAGCAGTTCTTC. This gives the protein CSARDFEQFF.

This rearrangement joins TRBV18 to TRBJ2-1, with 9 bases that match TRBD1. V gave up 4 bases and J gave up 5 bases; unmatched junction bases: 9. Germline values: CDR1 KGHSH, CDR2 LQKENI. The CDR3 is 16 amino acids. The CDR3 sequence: CASSRETGTGNNEQFF. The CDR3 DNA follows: TGTGCCAGCTCACGAGAGACCGGGACAGGGAACAATGAGCAGTTCTTC.

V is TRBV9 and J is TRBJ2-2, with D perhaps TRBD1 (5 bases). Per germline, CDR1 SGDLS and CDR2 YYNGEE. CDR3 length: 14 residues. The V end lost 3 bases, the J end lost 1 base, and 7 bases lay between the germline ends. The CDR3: CASSATGNTGELFF. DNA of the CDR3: TGTGCCAGCAGCGCCACAGGGAACACCGGGGAGCTGTTTTTT. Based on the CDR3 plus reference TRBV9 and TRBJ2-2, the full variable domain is DSGVTQTPKHLITATGQRVTLRCSPRSGDLSVYWYQQSLDQGLQFLIQYYNGEERAKGNILERFSAQQFPDLHSELNLSSLELGDSALYFCASSATGNTGELFFGEGSRLTVL.

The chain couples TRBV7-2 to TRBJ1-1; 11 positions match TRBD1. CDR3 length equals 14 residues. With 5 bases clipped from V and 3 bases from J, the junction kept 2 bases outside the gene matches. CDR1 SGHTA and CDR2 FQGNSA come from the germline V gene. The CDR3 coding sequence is TGTGCCAGCAGCAGGACAGGGGGCTACACTGAAGCTTTCTTT. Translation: CASSRTGGYTEAFF.

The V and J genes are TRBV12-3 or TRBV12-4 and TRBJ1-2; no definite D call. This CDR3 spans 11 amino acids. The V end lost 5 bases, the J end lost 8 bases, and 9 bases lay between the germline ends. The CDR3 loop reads CASSIGGGYTF. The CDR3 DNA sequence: TGTGCCAGCAGTATCGGAGGGGGCTACACCTTC.

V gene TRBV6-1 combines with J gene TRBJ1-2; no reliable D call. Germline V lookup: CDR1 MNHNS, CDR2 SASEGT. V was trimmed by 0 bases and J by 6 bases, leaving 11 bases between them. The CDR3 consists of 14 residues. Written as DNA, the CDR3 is TGTGCCAGCAGTGAAGCAAACTTCGGGGATGGCTACACCTTC. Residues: CASSEANFGDGYTF.

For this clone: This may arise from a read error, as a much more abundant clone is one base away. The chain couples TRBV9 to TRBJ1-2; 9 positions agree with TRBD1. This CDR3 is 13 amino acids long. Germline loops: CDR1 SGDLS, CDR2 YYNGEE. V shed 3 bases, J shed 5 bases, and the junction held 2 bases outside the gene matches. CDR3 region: CASSAGTGYGYTF. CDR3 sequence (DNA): TGTGCCAGCAGCGCCGGGACAGGGTATGGCTACACCTTC.

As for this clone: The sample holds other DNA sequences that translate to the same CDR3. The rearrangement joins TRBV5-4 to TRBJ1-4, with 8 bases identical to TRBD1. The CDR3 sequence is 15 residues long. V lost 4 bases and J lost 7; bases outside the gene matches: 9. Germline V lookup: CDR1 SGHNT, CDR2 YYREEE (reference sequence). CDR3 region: CASSLGGQGGEKLFF. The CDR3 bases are TGTGCCAGCAGCCTGGGAGGACAGGGTGGTGAAAAACTGTTTTTT.

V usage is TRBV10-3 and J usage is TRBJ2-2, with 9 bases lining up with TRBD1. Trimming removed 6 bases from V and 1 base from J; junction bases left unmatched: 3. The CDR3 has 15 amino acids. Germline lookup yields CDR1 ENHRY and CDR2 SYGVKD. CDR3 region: CAIREDRGNTGELFF. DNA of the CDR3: TGTGCCATCAGAGAGGACAGGGGGAACACCGGGGAGCTGTTTTTT.

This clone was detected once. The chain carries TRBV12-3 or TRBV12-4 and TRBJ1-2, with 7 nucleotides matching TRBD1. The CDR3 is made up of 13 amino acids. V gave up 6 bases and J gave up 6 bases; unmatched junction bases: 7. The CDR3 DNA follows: TGTGCCAGCAGCCTCGACAGGGATCATGGCTACACCTTC. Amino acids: CASSLDRDHGYTF.

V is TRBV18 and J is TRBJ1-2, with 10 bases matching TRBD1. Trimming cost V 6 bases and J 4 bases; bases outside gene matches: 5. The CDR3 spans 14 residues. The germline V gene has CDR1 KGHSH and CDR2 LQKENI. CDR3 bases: TGTGCCAGCTCTGGGGGACAGGGGCGCTATGGCTACACCTTC. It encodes CASSGGQGRYGYTF.

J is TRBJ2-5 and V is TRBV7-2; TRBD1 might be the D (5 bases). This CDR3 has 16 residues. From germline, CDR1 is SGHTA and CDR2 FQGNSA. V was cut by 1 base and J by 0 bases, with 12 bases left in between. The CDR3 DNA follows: TGTGCCAGCAGCTTAGACCCAGGGCCTTACCAAGAGACCCAGTACTTC. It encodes CASSLDPGPYQETQYF.

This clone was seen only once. CDR3 amino acids: CASSTGLFSTDTQYF. CDR3 nucleotide sequence: TGTGCCAGCAGCACGGGACTATTTAGCACAGATACGCAGTATTTT. The genes are TRBV9 and TRBJ2-3, with 7 positions matching TRBD2. The germline CDR1 and CDR2 sequences are SGDLS and YYNGEE. CDR3 length: 15 amino acids. The junction had 5 bases not matched to a gene; V was cut back by 4 bases and J by 0 bases.

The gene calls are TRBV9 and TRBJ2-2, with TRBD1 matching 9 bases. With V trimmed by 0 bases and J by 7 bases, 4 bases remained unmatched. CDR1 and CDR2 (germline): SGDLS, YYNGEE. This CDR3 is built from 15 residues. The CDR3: CASSVDTGGGGELFF. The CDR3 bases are TGTGCCAGCAGCGTAGACACAGGGGGCGGCGGGGAGCTGTTTTTT.

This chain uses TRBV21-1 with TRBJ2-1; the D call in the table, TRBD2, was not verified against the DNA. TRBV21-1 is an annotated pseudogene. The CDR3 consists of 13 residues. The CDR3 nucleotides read TGTGCCACAATAGCGGGGAGCTACAATGAGCAGTTCTTC. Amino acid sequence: CATIAGSYNEQFF.

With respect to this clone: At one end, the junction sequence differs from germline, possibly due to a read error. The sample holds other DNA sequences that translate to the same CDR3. The CDR3 DNA follows: TGTGCCAGCAGCTTAGGGGGGGGCACTGAAGCTTTCTTT. Its protein product is CASSLGGGTEAFF. V is TRBV12-3 or TRBV12-4 and J is TRBJ1-1; a possible D gene is TRBD1 (6 bases). The CDR3 loop spans 13 amino acids.

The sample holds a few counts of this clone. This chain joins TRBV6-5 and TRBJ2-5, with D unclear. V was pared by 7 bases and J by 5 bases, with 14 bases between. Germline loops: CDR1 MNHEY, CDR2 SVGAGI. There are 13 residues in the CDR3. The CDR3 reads CASNARPWETQYF. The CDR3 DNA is TGTGCCAGCAACGCCAGGCCCTGGGAGACCCAGTACTTC.

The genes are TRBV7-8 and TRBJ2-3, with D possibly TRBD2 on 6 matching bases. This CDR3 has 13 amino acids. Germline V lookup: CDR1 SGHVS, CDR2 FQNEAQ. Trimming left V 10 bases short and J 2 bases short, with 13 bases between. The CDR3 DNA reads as TGTGCCACCACTAGCCGATACACAGATACGCAGTATTTT. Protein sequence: CATTSRYTDTQYF.

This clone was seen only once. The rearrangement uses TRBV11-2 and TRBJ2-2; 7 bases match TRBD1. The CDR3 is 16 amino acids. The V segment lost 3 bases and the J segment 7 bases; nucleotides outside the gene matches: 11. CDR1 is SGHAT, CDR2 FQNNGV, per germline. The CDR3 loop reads CASSFSGTERFGELFF. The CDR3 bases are TGTGCCAGCAGCTTCAGTGGGACAGAGAGATTCGGGGAGCTGTTTTTT.

The chain's CDR3 is CASSGRDRGNEKLFF. The CDR3, as DNA: TGTGCCAGCAGCGGCCGGGACAGGGGGAATGAAAAACTGTTTTTT. The chain carries TRBV3-1 (or the pseudogene TRBV3-2) and TRBJ1-4; 11 positions agree with TRBD1. The CDR3 is 15 residues long. The V segment lost 5 bases and the J segment 5 bases; nucleotides outside the gene matches: 4. Germline V gives CDR1 LGHDT, CDR2 YNNKEL (reference sequence).

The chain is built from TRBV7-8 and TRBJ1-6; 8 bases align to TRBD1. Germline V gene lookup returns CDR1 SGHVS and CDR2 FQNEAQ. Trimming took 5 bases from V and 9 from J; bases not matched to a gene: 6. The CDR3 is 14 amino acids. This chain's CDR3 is CASSVTGGTSPLHF. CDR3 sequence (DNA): TGTGCCAGCAGCGTCACAGGGGGAACTTCACCCCTCCACTTT.

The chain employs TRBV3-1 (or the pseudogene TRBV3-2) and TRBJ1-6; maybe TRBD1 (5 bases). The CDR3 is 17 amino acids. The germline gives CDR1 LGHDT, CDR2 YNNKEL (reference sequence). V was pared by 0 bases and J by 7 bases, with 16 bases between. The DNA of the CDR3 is TGTGCCAGCAGCCAAGATAGCTCTGGGGACTCCAATTCACCCCTCCACTTT. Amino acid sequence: CASSQDSSGDSNSPLHF.

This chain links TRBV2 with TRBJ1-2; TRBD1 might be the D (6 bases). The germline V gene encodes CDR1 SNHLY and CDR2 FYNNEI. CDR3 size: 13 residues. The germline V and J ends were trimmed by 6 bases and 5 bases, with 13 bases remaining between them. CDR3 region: CASSAGDWYGYTF. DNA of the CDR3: TGTGCCAGCAGCGCAGGGGATTGGTATGGCTACACCTTC. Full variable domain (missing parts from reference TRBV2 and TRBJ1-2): EPEVTQTPSHQVTQMGQEVILRCVPISNHLYFYWYRQILGQKVEFLVSFYNNEISEKSEIFDDQFSVERPDGSNFTLKIRSTKLEDSAMYFCASSAGDWYGYTFGSGTRLTVV.

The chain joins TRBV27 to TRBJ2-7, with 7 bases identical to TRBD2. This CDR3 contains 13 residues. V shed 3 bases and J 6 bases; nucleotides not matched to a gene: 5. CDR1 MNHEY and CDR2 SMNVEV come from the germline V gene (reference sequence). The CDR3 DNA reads TGTGCCAGCAGTTTTCCGGGCGGGGGCGAGCAGTACTTC. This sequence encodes CASSFPGGGEQYF.

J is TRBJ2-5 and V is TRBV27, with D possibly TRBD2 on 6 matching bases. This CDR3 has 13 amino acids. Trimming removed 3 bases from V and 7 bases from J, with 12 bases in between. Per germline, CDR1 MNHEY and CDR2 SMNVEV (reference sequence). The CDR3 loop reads CASSFTSWATQYF. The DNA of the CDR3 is TGTGCCAGCAGTTTCACTAGCTGGGCGACCCAGTACTTC.

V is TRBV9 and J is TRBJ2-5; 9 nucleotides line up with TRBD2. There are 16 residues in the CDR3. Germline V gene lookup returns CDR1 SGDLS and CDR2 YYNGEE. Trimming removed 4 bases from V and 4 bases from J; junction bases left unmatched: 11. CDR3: CASSPGGGGAGETQYF. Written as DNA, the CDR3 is TGTGCCAGCAGCCCGGGCGGCGGGGGGGCAGGAGAGACCCAGTACTTC.

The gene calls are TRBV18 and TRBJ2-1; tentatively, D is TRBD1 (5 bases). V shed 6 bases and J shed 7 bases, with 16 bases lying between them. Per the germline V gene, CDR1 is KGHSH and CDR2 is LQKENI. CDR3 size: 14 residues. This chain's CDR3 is CASSTAGMENEQFF. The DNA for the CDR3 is TGTGCCAGCTCCACGGCAGGGATGGAAAATGAGCAGTTCTTC.

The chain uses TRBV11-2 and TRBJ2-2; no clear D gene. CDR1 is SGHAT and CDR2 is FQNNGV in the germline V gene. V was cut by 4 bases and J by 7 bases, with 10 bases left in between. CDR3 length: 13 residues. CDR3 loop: CASSSEIGGELFF. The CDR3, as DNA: TGTGCCAGCAGCTCCGAGATTGGCGGGGAGCTGTTTTTT.

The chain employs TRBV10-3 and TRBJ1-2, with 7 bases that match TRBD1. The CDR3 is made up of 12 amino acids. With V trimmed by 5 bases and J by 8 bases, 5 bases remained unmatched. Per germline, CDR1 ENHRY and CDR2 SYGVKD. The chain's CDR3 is CAISPGGEGYTF. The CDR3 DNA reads TGTGCCATCAGTCCAGGGGGAGAAGGCTACACCTTC.

For the CDR3, the DNA is TGTGCCATCAGTGACCCTTTTAGCGGGGGAAGCACAGATACGCAGTATTTT. Its protein is CAISDPFSGGSTDTQYF. The rearrangement links TRBV10-3 to TRBJ2-3, with TRBD2 matching 9 bases. From germline, CDR1 is ENHRY and CDR2 SYGVKD. The CDR3 contains 17 residues. V shed 3 bases and J 0 bases; nucleotides not matched to a gene: 7.